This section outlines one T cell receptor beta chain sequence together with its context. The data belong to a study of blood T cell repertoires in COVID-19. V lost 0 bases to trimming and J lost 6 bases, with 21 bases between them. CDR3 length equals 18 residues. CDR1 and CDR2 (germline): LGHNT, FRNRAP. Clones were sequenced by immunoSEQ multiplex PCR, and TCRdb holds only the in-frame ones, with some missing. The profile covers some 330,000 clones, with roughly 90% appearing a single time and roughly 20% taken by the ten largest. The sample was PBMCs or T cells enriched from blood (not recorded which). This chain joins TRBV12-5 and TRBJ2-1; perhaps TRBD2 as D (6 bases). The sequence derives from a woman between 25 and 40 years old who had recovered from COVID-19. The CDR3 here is CASGLVVGGRESGNEQFF. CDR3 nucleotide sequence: TGTGCTAGTGGTTTGGTAGTGGGGGGTCGGGAGTCAGGCAATGAGCAGTTCTTC.